This paragraph reports one T cell receptor beta chain. Its antigen remains undetermined. No much larger clone exists at a distance of one base, and base qualities are not known. These data are taken from a study of T cell clonotyping in hematopoietic cell transplantation (dated by TCRdb to 2020 to 2023). About the study as a whole: Pretransplant samples from recipients were collected after cytoreduction. A total of 130 to 150 blood samples were gathered in the study from roughly 40 consecutive transplant recipients along with their related donors. Recruitment of patients ran from 2015 to January 2017, and follow-up continued until September 2020 or until death.

Based on the germline V gene (reference sequence), the CDR1 and CDR2 sequences are LNHDA and SQIVND. Between the V and J ends, shortened by 7 bases and 1 base respectively, the junction contains 22 bases. The CDR3 has 18 amino acids, counting the end cysteine and phenylalanine. Only the CDR3 portion is preserved as DNA: 54 bases, with reading frame beginning at the first base. The sample's time point label, decoded: recipient sample about 28 days before transplant, after cytoreduction. Blood from recipients was drawn about 28 days before transplant and again at days 30, 100 and 180 after transplant. Nuclei Lysis Solution was used to extract genomic DNA from fresh or cryopreserved unfractionated peripheral blood mononuclear cells. Points the paper makes about the study in general: The sample size was limited, and CD4 and CD8 repertoire contributions could not be separated because cells were not sorted. Inverse Simpson Index values from donors and from recipients before transplant predicted broader TCR repertoire diversity after transplant. After transplant, TCR diversity in recipients dropped, and pathologically expanded clonotypes climbed progressively between day 30 and day 180. Overlap with donor repertoires was found for only a small fraction of recipient repertoires, with over 97% found to appear de novo at the given depth.

The immunoSEQ assay, a bias-controlled multiplex PCR with V- and J-specific primers, was used to amplify TCR beta CDR3 regions from genomic DNA. In a second PCR step, the CDR3 amplicons were tagged with a proprietary barcode plus Illumina adapter sequences. An Illumina MiSeq instrument was used for sequencing of the CDR3 libraries. The published analysis was carried out like this. Export and quality control were performed with immunoSEQ Analyzer 3.0, and downstream analyses were performed with R Bioconductor and Immunarch. Only productive rearrangements in the normalized downsampled data set were used to calculate repertoire metrics. Clonotypes larger than 5 templates in the normalized cohort were defined as pathologically expanded. The Inverse Simpson Index was used to measure repertoire diversity. To capture all clonotypes, CMV-specificity analyses were performed on the non-normalized data set. Not all clones reach the TCRdb copy of this immuneACCESS table, which keeps in-frame sequences only. Checked studies attribute under half of the gap to unresolved V genes and leave the rest unexplained. V, J and clone size derive from that table, while D and trimming were established from the DNA sequence. In all, the sample holds about 41,000 clones, and roughly 80% of those were seen once. In total, the top ten clones hold around 5.3% of the sample.

The input for sequencing was peripheral blood mononuclear cells, taken before stem cell transplant. The sequence is built from TRBV19 and TRBJ2-2; the D gene is possibly TRBD1, with 6 bases matching. The clonotype was recovered from a man aged 55 to 70 with myelodysplastic syndrome. Some clones in this sample may be carry-over from other donors' samples. Read as DNA, the sequence is TGTGCCAGTACCTCTCGGCAGGGGACGGCTCTGAACACCGGGGAGCTGTTTTTT. It is translated as CASTSRQGTALNTGELFF.